A single sample is the source of the 28 T cell receptor beta chains below, sequenced in a study of T cells in Graves' hyperthyroidism and ophthalmopathy. TCR beta CDR3 regions were amplified from RNA transcripts. HTBI primers were employed in a first-round RT-PCR of the TCR CDR3. TCRdb ran MiXCR on the multiplex PCR reads and lists one entry per CDR3 protein. The table has a few hundred thousand distinct CDR3 sequences, 15% to 20% seen once. Sequencing was carried out using blood. Receptors were obtained from a woman in her late teens or twenties with Graves' ophthalmopathy.

This clonotype was picked up many times. This chain joins TRBV11-2 and TRBJ1-3, with a tentative D call TRBD1 (5 bases). Germline CDR1 and CDR2: SGHAT and FQNNGV. V shed 5 bases and J shed 2 bases, with 13 bases lying between them. This CDR3 is built from 15 residues. The CDR3 coding sequence is TGTGCCAGCAGCATCGGCCAGGGTGCTGGAAACACCATATATTTT. Translated, it gives CASSIGQGAGNTIYF.

This clonotype was counted many times. The chain uses TRBV5-6 and TRBJ2-7; 9 bases fit TRBD2. The CDR3 has 18 residues. Germline V gives CDR1 SGHDT, CDR2 YYEEEE. V lost 7 bases, J lost 4 bases, and 21 bases stayed unmatched. The CDR3 reads CASGETSGRGAKRYEQYF. The CDR3 nucleotides are TGTGCCAGCGGAGAGACTAGCGGTCGCGGGGCTAAGCGGTACGAGCAGTACTTC.

A few counts support this clonotype. V is TRBV10-3 and J is TRBJ2-3, with 10 bases identical to TRBD2. The CDR3 length is 16 residues. Trimming cost V 7 bases and J 0 bases; bases outside gene matches: 7. Germline V gene data show CDR1 as ENHRY and CDR2 as SYGVKD. The CDR3 region has the DNA TGTGCCATCACTACTAGCGGGGACACCAGCACAGATACGCAGTATTTT. It translates to CAITTSGDTSTDTQYF.

This clonotype was observed a few times. V and J are TRBV4-1 and TRBJ1-2, with D perhaps matching TRBD1 (6 bases). This CDR3 contains 14 residues. Germline values: CDR1 MGHRA, CDR2 YSYEKL. V was trimmed by 2 bases and J by 4 bases, leaving 11 bases between them. Here the CDR3 reads CASSQNAGAYGYTF. DNA of the CDR3: TGCGCCAGCAGCCAAAATGCAGGGGCCTATGGCTACACCTTC.

The gene calls are TRBV28 and TRBJ2-6; 8 bases line up with TRBD1. The CDR3 consists of 21 residues. In germline, CDR1 is MDHEN, CDR2 SYDVKM. The V segment lost 1 base and the J segment 2 bases; nucleotides outside the gene matches: 16. The CDR3 region is CASSLFPNSGTGTPGANVLTF. In DNA form, the CDR3 reads TGTGCCAGCAGTTTATTCCCAAACTCCGGGACAGGTACACCTGGGGCCAACGTCCTGACTTTC.

This clonotype was seen a few times. The chain recombines TRBV7-9 with TRBJ1-4; D remains unclear. The V end was cut by 3 bases, the J end by 1 base, with 6 bases between. CDR1 is SEHNR, CDR2 FQNEAQ, per germline (reference sequence). This CDR3 region has 14 residues. Written as DNA, the CDR3 is TGTGCCAGCAGCTTGATGGAAACTAATGAAAAACTGTTTTTT. Translating gives CASSLMETNEKLFF.

The chain is built from TRBV4-1 and TRBJ1-5; D might be TRBD1 (6 bases). Germline V gene lookup returns CDR1 MGHRA and CDR2 YSYEKL. CDR3 size: 16 residues. The V and J ends lost 2 bases and 1 base respectively, with 12 bases between them. DNA of the CDR3: TGCGCCAGCAGCCAACTACAGGGTGAAAGCAATCAGCCCCAGCATTTT. Amino acids: CASSQLQGESNQPQHF.

This clonotype was counted ten times or more. This chain joins TRBV3-1 and TRBJ2-3; perhaps TRBD2 as D (6 bases). CDR1 and CDR2 from the germline V gene are LGHDT and YNNKEL (reference sequence). The length of the CDR3 is 13 residues. V was pared by 5 bases and J by 5 bases, with 11 bases between. The CDR3 DNA reads TGTGCCAGCAGCGGGAGGAGTGGAGATACGCAGTATTTT. Translating gives CASSGRSGDTQYF.

V gene TRBV3-1 combines with J gene TRBJ1-2, with D possibly being TRBD1 (6 bases). V was clipped by 2 bases and J by 2 bases, with 9 bases between them. This CDR3 has 14 amino acids. The germline CDR1 and CDR2 sequences are LGHDT and YNNKEL (reference sequence). In DNA form, the CDR3 reads TGTGCCAGCAGCCAATTAGGACAGAACTATGGCTACACCTTC. Protein product: CASSQLGQNYGYTF.

V gene TRBV9 combines with J gene TRBJ1-4; weak D call: TRBD1 (5 bases). The CDR3 contains 13 residues. Germline V gene lookup returns CDR1 SGDLS and CDR2 YYNGEE. V was trimmed by 2 bases and J by 7 bases, leaving 9 bases between them. CDR3 sequence: CASSVGLGEKLFF. The CDR3 DNA reads TGTGCCAGCAGCGTGGGGCTGGGTGAAAAACTGTTTTTT.

This clonotype was observed at least ten times. The gene calls are TRBV5-5 and TRBJ2-1; D might be TRBD2 (6 bases). Looked up from germline, CDR1 is SGHKS and CDR2 is YYEKEE (reference sequence). The CDR3 has 15 residues. V was pared by 2 bases and J by 0 bases, with 9 bases between. CDR3 DNA: TGTGCCAGCAGCTTAGACGGGAGCTCCTACAATGAGCAGTTCTTC. Translation: CASSLDGSSYNEQFF.

This rearrangement joins TRBV20-1 to TRBJ2-7; D is ambiguous. The V end was cut by 3 bases, the J end by 6 bases, with 15 bases between. The CDR3 is made up of 13 amino acids. Germline CDR1 reads DFQATT; CDR2 reads SNEGSKA (reference sequence). The CDR3 spells CSARAIAGSEQYF. Written as DNA, the CDR3 is TGCAGTGCTAGGGCTATTGCCGGTTCCGAGCAGTACTTC.

This clonotype was seen at least ten times. The chain couples TRBV15 to TRBJ1-1; D may be TRBD1 (5 bases). Germline CDR1 LNHNV, CDR2 YYDKDF (reference sequence). The CDR3 contains 18 residues. Trimming took 0 bases from V and 0 from J, leaving 17 bases between them. The CDR3 nucleotides are TGTGCCACCAGCAGAGATTGGGGCACAGATATTTTGAACACTGAAGCTTTCTTT. Protein: CATSRDWGTDILNTEAFF.

This clonotype has at least ten counts. This chain uses TRBV20-1 with TRBJ1-2, with D possibly being TRBD1 (6 bases). V was cut by 5 bases and J by 4 bases, with 17 bases left in between. The CDR3 loop spans 14 amino acids. Germline V CDR1 and CDR2: DFQATT, SNEGSKA (reference sequence). The CDR3 spells CSAPRGPGAYGYTF. CDR3 in DNA: TGCAGTGCTCCCAGAGGGCCGGGGGCCTATGGCTACACCTTC.

There are many counts of this clonotype. The chain is built from TRBV2 and TRBJ1-2; D gene uncertain. The V gene's germline CDR1 is SNHLY and CDR2 FYNNEI. Trimming removed 7 bases from V and 7 bases from J, with 10 bases in between. There are 11 residues in the CDR3. The CDR3 loop is CASTREGGYTF. The CDR3 DNA reads as TGTGCCAGCACACGGGAAGGTGGCTACACCTTC.

This clonotype was seen at least ten times. The V call is TRBV5-1, the J call TRBJ2-7; a weak D match, TRBD2 (6 bases). In germline, CDR1 is SGHRS, CDR2 YFSETQ. There are 15 residues in the CDR3. Between the trimmed V and J ends, which lost 5 bases and 7 bases, there was a span of 22 bases. This chain's CDR3 is CASRATRGDAGEQYF. The DNA for the CDR3 is TGCGCCAGCAGGGCGACAAGGGGTGACGCGGGGGAGCAGTACTTC.

The chain combines TRBV15 with TRBJ1-2; unclear D gene. V was trimmed by 1 base and J by 4 bases, leaving 10 bases between them. Germline-derived CDR1 and CDR2 are LNHNV and YYDKDF (reference sequence). This CDR3 comprises 14 residues. CDR3 bases: TGTGCCACCAGCAGAGTTTCCTCCGGCTATGGCTACACCTTC. This translates into CATSRVSSGYGYTF.

The chain employs TRBV19 and TRBJ1-1, with a possible D match to TRBD1 (6 bases). CDR3 size: 15 residues. V gave up 5 bases and J gave up 5 bases, with 18 bases separating them. Germline values: CDR1 LNHDA, CDR2 SQIVND (reference sequence). The CDR3 sequence is CASSFRDTEGTEAFF. CDR3 DNA: TGTGCCAGTAGTTTCCGGGACACCGAGGGAACTGAAGCTTTCTTT.

This clonotype was counted at least ten times. This sequence joins TRBV6-2 or TRBV6-3 and TRBJ2-7; D is unresolved. From germline, CDR1 is MNHEY and CDR2 SVGEGT. The V end lost 6 bases, the J end lost 5 bases, and 14 bases lay between the germline ends. CDR3 length: 13 residues. As DNA, the CDR3 is TGTGCCAGCAGAAACCCACGCCGGAACGAGCAGTACTTC. It encodes CASRNPRRNEQYF.

The table lists this clonotype with a few counts. The J gene is TRBJ2-1, the V gene TRBV5-1, with D tentatively TRBD1 or TRBD2 (5 bases each). V lost 2 bases, J lost 3 bases, and 12 bases lay in between. CDR1 and CDR2 from the germline V gene are SGHRS and YFSETQ. The CDR3 extends over 15 amino acids. CDR3 nucleotides: TGCGCCAGCAGCTTCGGGGCTAGCAACTACAATGAGCAGTTCTTC. It is translated as CASSFGASNYNEQFF.

The V and J genes are TRBV10-3 and TRBJ1-1; the match to TRBD1 covers 10 bases. V was clipped by 3 bases and J by 6 bases; unmatched bases: 13. Germline V lookup: CDR1 ENHRY, CDR2 SYGVKD. The CDR3 totals 17 residues. CDR3 DNA: TGTGCCATCAGTGAACCTCCGGGACAGGGGTGGTCTTCTGAAGCTTTCTTT. Amino acid sequence: CAISEPPGQGWSSEAFF.

V usage is TRBV6-1 and J usage is TRBJ1-2; 8 bases are shared with TRBD1. Trimming at V came to 5 bases and at J to 8 bases, leaving 4 bases not matched to a gene. This CDR3 region has 12 residues. CDR1 is MNHNS and CDR2 is SASEGT in the germline V gene. The CDR3 DNA reads TGTGCCAGCAGTATCGGACAGGGCGGCTACACCTTC. It specifies CASSIGQGGYTF.

The chain uses TRBV27 and TRBJ2-1, with D possibly being TRBD2 (6 bases). In germline, CDR1 is MNHEY, CDR2 SMNVEV (reference sequence). CDR3 length: 17 amino acids. The V end lost 2 bases, the J end lost 2 bases, and 16 bases lay between the germline ends. CDR3 coding DNA: TGTGCCAGCAGTTTAGCCCCAAGGGTAGCGGCCTACAATGAGCAGTTCTTC. Translation: CASSLAPRVAAYNEQFF.

This sequence joins TRBV29-1 and TRBJ2-1; D is unclear. The V end lost 0 bases, the J end lost 9 bases, and 12 bases lay between the germline ends. The length of the CDR3 is 13 residues. Germline CDR1 is SQVTM and CDR2 is ANQGSEA. As DNA, the CDR3 is TGCAGCGTTGAAGATCGCGACCCACGTGAGCAGTTCTTC. Encoded protein: CSVEDRDPREQFF.

This clonotype was found many times. The rearrangement uses TRBV4-3 and TRBJ2-3; 10 bases map to TRBD1. CDR1 is LGHNA and CDR2 is YSLEER in the germline V gene. This CDR3 region has 14 residues. The trim removed 4 bases at V and 4 bases at J, leaving 2 bases unmatched. Here the CDR3 reads CASSLTGGADTQYF. Written as DNA, the CDR3 is TGCGCCAGCAGCCTGACAGGGGGCGCAGATACGCAGTATTTT.

The table lists this clonotype with many counts. The V and J genes are TRBV28 and TRBJ2-6, with no clear D. Trimming removed 3 bases at V and 5 bases at J, with 11 bases between. Germline-derived CDR1 and CDR2 are MDHEN and SYDVKM. CDR3 length equals 15 residues. CDR3 DNA: TGTGCCAGCAGTTTTCATGGGAACAGGGCCAACGTCCTGACTTTC. Translated: CASSFHGNRANVLTF.

This clonotype was observed many times. This chain connects TRBV30 to TRBJ1-2; D ambiguous. Between the trimmed V and J ends, which lost 1 base and 2 bases, there was a span of 14 bases. CDR1 is GTSNPN and CDR2 is SVGIG in the germline V gene (reference sequence). This CDR3 comprises 15 residues. The CDR3 bases are TGTGCCTGGAGTGCCGAACGGGATGCCAACTATGGCTACACCTTC. This translates into CAWSAERDANYGYTF.

The chain combines TRBV6-1 with TRBJ2-7; TRBD2 aligns across 10 bases. The V gene's germline CDR1 is MNHNS and CDR2 SASEGT. The CDR3 totals 15 residues. V lost 6 bases, J lost 3 bases, and 8 bases stayed unmatched. This chain's CDR3 is CASSRGASGGYEQYF. The DNA of the CDR3 is TGTGCCAGCAGCCGAGGGGCTAGCGGGGGCTACGAGCAGTACTTC.